The 18 T cell receptor beta chains listed next were all sequenced from one sample in a study of T cell repertoires in cytomegalovirus infection. TCRdb independently ran MiXCR on the reads; one entry per CDR3 protein. The sample includes about 140,000 distinct CDR3 sequences, under 8.5% of them seen just once. Sequenced: PBMCs. The receptors were sampled from a human donor in good health (CMV status not recorded). Some clones in this sample may be carry-over from other donors' samples.

This clonotype was seen ten or more times. The rearrangement uses TRBV7-2 and TRBJ2-3; 9 nucleotides match TRBD1. The V gene's germline CDR1 is SGHTA and CDR2 FQGNSA. The CDR3 is made up of 15 amino acids. Trimming cost V 5 bases and J 5 bases; bases outside gene matches: 8. The CDR3 DNA reads as TGTGCCAGCAGCGACCGGACAGGGGCCGGAGATACGCAGTATTTT. Its protein is CASSDRTGAGDTQYF.

This clonotype has at least ten counts. The CDR3 nucleotides read TGTGCCAGCAGCCAAGGTTGGGGACGGGACTACGAGCAGTACTTC. Translated: CASSQGWGRDYEQYF. The chain has TRBV14 and TRBJ2-7, with D possibly being TRBD1 or TRBD2 (5 bases each). Trimming stripped 1 base from V and 3 bases from J, with 13 bases between. Per the germline V gene, CDR1 is SGHDN and CDR2 is FVKESK. The CDR3 runs 15 residues.

This clonotype was seen ten or more times. This chain joins TRBV7-3 and TRBJ1-2; 10 nucleotides line up with TRBD1. J gave up 8 bases and V 1 base, and 10 bases lay outside the gene matches. Germline assignment: CDR1 SGHTA and CDR2 FQGTGA. CDR3 length: 16 amino acids. The CDR3 here is CASSLMPSGTGAGYTF. The CDR3 region has the DNA TGTGCCAGCAGCTTAATGCCTTCCGGGACAGGGGCCGGCTACACCTTC.

This clonotype was recorded at least ten times. This chain joins TRBV12-3 or TRBV12-4 and TRBJ2-3, with 8 nucleotides matching TRBD1. Trimming removed 6 bases from V and 7 bases from J; junction bases left unmatched: 9. The CDR3 loop spans 14 amino acids. The CDR3 DNA is TGTGCCAGCAGCCGCCGGACAGGGAAGAATACGCAGTATTTT. Its translation is CASSRRTGKNTQYF.

This clonotype was counted many times. The CDR3: CASSLTSGGPLVGTQYF. CDR3 in DNA: TGTGCCAGCAGCTTGACTAGCGGGGGGCCCTTGGTCGGGACGCAGTATTTT. This chain links TRBV7-2 with TRBJ2-3; 13 bases match TRBD2. Germline values: CDR1 SGHTA, CDR2 FQGNSA. J was trimmed by 9 bases and V by 3 bases; bases with no gene match: 12. The length of the CDR3 is 17 residues.

This clonotype appeared many times. The gene calls are TRBV7-3 and TRBJ1-1, with D perhaps TRBD1 (5 bases). Trimming left V 4 bases short and J 11 bases short, with 17 bases between. The germline V gene encodes CDR1 SGHTA and CDR2 FQGTGA. There are 13 residues in the CDR3. The CDR3 sequence: CASSSDPTVGAFF. CDR3 nucleotides: TGTGCCAGCAGCTCCGACCCGACAGTGGGGGCTTTCTTT.

This clonotype was seen ten or more times. This chain uses TRBV12-3 or TRBV12-4 with TRBJ2-7, with D uncertain. V was trimmed by 5 bases and J by 0 bases, leaving 11 bases between them. The CDR3 has 14 amino acids. The CDR3 protein is CASSPDPSSYEQYF. Here the CDR3 DNA reads TGTGCCAGCAGTCCCGATCCGAGCTCCTACGAGCAGTACTTC.

This clonotype was seen a handful of times. This chain joins TRBV28 and TRBJ2-1, with 9 bases aligning to TRBD2. This CDR3 is 15 amino acids long. Trimming removed 6 bases from V and 4 bases from J; junction bases left unmatched: 7. Germline V CDR1 and CDR2: MDHEN, SYDVKM. The DNA of the CDR3 is TGTGCCAGCAGCCCACTGGCGGGGGGGTACAATGAGCAGTTCTTC. This codes for CASSPLAGGYNEQFF.

The rearrangement joins TRBV12-3 or TRBV12-4 to TRBJ1-2; D is uncertain. The V and J ends lost 5 bases and 0 bases respectively, with 7 bases between them. The length of the CDR3 is 13 residues. Here the CDR3 DNA reads TGTGCCAGCAGTCAGACATCTAACTATGGCTACACCTTC. Residues: CASSQTSNYGYTF.

This clonotype was detected ten times or more. V usage is TRBV7-2 and J usage is TRBJ1-6, with D possibly being TRBD1 (5 bases). Trimming removed 5 bases from V and 5 bases from J, with 13 bases in between. This CDR3 is 15 amino acids long. The V gene's germline CDR1 is SGHTA and CDR2 FQGNSA. CDR3 residues: CASSPRGVDNSPLHF. CDR3 DNA: TGTGCCAGCAGCCCGCGGGGGGTTGATAATTCACCCCTCCACTTT. Full variable domain (missing parts from reference TRBV7-2 and TRBJ1-6): GAGVSQSPSNKVTEKGKDVELRCDPISGHTALYWYRQSLGQGLEFLIYFQGNSAPDKSGLPSDRFSAERTGGSVSTLTIQRTQQEDSAVYLCASSPRGVDNSPLHFGNGTRLTVT.

Ten or more counts support this clonotype. This rearrangement joins TRBV4-1 to TRBJ1-5, with 8 bases identical to TRBD1. Per the germline V gene, CDR1 is MGHRA and CDR2 is YSYEKL. This CDR3 spans 15 amino acids. The ends lost 4 bases at V and 2 bases at J; junction bases unmatched: 4. The CDR3 bases are TGCGCCAGCAGCCGGACAGGGCTAGGCAATCAGCCCCAGCATTTT. It translates to CASSRTGLGNQPQHF.

The gene calls are TRBV20-1 and TRBJ1-5; 10 bases are shared with TRBD1. The V segment lost 0 bases and the J segment 4 bases; nucleotides outside the gene matches: 15. The CDR3 has 19 amino acids. The germline V gene encodes CDR1 DFQATT and CDR2 SNEGSKA (reference sequence). CDR3: CSARDPYPRGQGENQPQHF. Here the CDR3 DNA reads TGCAGTGCTAGAGACCCTTACCCTAGAGGACAGGGGGAGAATCAGCCCCAGCATTTT.

This clonotype came up a few times. The CDR3 coding sequence is TGTGCCAGCAGCTCCCCAACCTCAGGGTACAATGAGCAGTTCTTC. Translation: CASSSPTSGYNEQFF. The J gene is TRBJ2-1, the V gene TRBV7-6, with D possibly matching TRBD1 (5 bases). The CDR3 is made up of 15 amino acids. V lost 4 bases and J 4 bases, leaving 14 bases between the germline ends. Per the germline V gene, CDR1 is SGHVS and CDR2 is FNYEAQ.

The CDR3 DNA sequence: TGTGCCAGCAGCTTAGCTGGCGGGGGGGCCAATGAGCAGTTCTTC. Translated: CASSLAGGGANEQFF. The V and J genes are TRBV7-9 and TRBJ2-1; 9 nucleotides align to TRBD2. This CDR3 is built from 15 residues. Germline CDR1 SEHNR, CDR2 FQNEAQ (reference sequence). V was pared by 0 bases and J by 6 bases, with 3 bases of the junction left unmatched.

The chain joins TRBV24-1 to TRBJ2-7, with 7 bases identical to TRBD1. The germline CDR1 and CDR2 sequences are KGHDR and SFDVKD. This CDR3 has 16 amino acids. V lost 8 bases, J lost 0 bases, and 12 bases stayed unmatched. CDR3: CATTPRGQIFSYEQYF. CDR3 nucleotide sequence: TGTGCCACCACCCCGAGGGGACAGATTTTCTCCTACGAGCAGTACTTC.

At least ten counts were recorded for this clonotype. This rearrangement joins TRBV24-1 to TRBJ2-6, with D perhaps matching TRBD2 (5 bases). CDR1 is KGHDR, CDR2 SFDVKD, per germline. The CDR3 has 16 residues. V gave up 5 bases and J gave up 2 bases, with 12 bases separating them. CDR3 nucleotide sequence: TGTGCCACCAGTGGTGCGAGGGCAGCTGGGGCCAACGTCCTGACTTTC. Amino acids: CATSGARAAGANVLTF.

This clonotype was recorded at least ten times. This rearrangement joins TRBV10-3 to TRBJ2-5; D remains ambiguous. Germline loops: CDR1 ENHRY, CDR2 SYGVKD. There are 13 residues in the CDR3. V lost 4 bases and J lost 10, with 16 bases in between. The CDR3 bases are TGTGCCATCAGTGGTGAGGACCACCCGGGCCAGTACTTC. Translating it yields CAISGEDHPGQYF.

This chain connects TRBV29-1 to TRBJ1-2, with D possibly being TRBD1 (6 bases). CDR1 is SQVTM and CDR2 is ANQGSEA in the germline V gene. This CDR3 region has 12 residues. V was trimmed by 3 bases and J by 7 bases, leaving 12 bases between them. The CDR3 sequence: CSVDPGAAGYTF. The CDR3 nucleotides read TGCAGCGTTGACCCAGGGGCCGCTGGCTACACCTTC.